This T cell receptor (beta chain) was sequenced during a study of T cells in localized non-small cell lung cancer. Study findings and constraints: Overall survival was longer when the density of T cells in the blood was higher. Among the top 100 tumor clones, a median about 52 appeared in adjacent lung.

Trimming took 3 bases from V and 0 from J; bases not matched to a gene: 14. The CDR3 runs 18 residues. The germline V gene has CDR1 LNHDA and CDR2 SQIVND (reference sequence). About this clone: Its antigen is as yet unknown.

This table comes from immunoSEQ multiplex PCR, and its TCRdb copy is limited to in-frame clones, with some not included. The sample holds under 35,000 clones, around 80% seen once. The specimen was peripheral blood, collected before any cancer treatment. This rearrangement joins TRBV19 to TRBJ2-7; 7 positions match TRBD1. The source of this sequence is a male donor aged 60 or over with stage II squamous cell lung carcinoma. CDR3 bases: TGTGCCAGTAGTATGTGGGCTCGACAGGGATGGGGCTCCTACGAGCAGTACTTC. Protein sequence: CASSMWARQGWGSYEQYF.